This T cell receptor (beta chain) was sequenced in a study of blood T cells in healthy people across ages. Sample-barcoded 5' priming and a J-beta primer mix drove a second PCR of roughly 7 to 11 cycles. TCRdb re-derived calls from the 5' RACE reads in MiXCR, one entry per CDR3 protein. The sample shows 1.5 million to 2 million distinct CDR3 sequences, around 50% of them seen only once. Isolating PBMCs gave at least 7 million of these cells per sample. Unmatched junction bases numbered 12, after V lost 7 bases and J lost 7 bases. The CDR3 length is 14 residues. Germline V CDR1 and CDR2: SEHNR, FQNEAQ (reference sequence).

The sample comprised blood. The clonotype was recovered from a woman aged 40 to 55 in good health. This chain connects TRBV7-9 to TRBJ2-7; TRBD2 aligns across 8 bases. This CDR3 reads CASNPAGGVNEQYF. DNA for the CDR3: TGTGCCAGCAACCCTGCGGGGGGAGTAAATGAGCAGTACTTC.